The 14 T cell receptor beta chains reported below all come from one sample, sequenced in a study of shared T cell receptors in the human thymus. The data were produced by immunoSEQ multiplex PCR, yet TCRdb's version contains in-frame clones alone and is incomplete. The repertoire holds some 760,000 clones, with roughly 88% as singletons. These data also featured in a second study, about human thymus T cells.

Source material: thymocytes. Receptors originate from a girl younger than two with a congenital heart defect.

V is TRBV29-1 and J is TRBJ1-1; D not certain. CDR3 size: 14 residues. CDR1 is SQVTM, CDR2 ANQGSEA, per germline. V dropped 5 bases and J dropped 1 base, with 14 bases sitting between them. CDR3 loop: CSVNCRGANTEAFF. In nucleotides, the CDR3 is TGCAGCGTTAACTGCCGTGGTGCGAACACTGAAGCTTTCTTT. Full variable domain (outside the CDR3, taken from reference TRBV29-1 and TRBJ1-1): SAVISQKPSRDICQRGTSLTIQCQVDSQVTMMFWYRQQPGQSLTLIATANQGSEATYESGFVIDKFPISRPNLTFSTLTVSNMSPEDSSIYLCSVNCRGANTEAFFGQGTRLTVV.

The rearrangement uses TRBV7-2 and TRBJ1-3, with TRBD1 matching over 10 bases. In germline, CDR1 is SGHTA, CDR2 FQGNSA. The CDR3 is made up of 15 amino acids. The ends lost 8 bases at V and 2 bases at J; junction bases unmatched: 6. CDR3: CASDLGQGAGNTIYF. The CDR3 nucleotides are TGTGCCAGCGACCTAGGACAGGGGGCTGGAAACACCATATATTTT.

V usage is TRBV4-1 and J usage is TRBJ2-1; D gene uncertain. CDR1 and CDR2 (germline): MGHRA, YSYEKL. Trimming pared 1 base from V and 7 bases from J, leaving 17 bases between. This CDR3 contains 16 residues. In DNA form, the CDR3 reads TGCGCCAGCAGCCAAGTTGTCGGTCCTTTTATGAATGAGCAGTTCTTC. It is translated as CASSQVVGPFMNEQFF.

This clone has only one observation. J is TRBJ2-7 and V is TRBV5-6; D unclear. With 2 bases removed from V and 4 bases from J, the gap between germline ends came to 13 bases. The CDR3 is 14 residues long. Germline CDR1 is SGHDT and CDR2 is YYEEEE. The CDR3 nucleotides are TGTGCCAGCAGCTTAGGAGTAGGCGGTTACGAGCAGTACTTC. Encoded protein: CASSLGVGGYEQYF. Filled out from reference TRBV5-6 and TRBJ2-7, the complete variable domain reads DAGVTQSPTHLIKTRGQQVTLRCSPKSGHDTVSWYQQALGQGPQFIFQYYEEEERQRGNFPDRFSGHQFPNYSSELNVNALLLGDSALYLCASSLGVGGYEQYFGPGTRLTVT.

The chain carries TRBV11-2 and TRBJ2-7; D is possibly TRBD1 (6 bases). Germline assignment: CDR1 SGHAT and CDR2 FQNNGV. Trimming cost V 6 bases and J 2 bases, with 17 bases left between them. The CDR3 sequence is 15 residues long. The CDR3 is CASRIQRGQTYEQYF. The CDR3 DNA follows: TGTGCCAGCAGAATACAGAGAGGACAGACCTACGAGCAGTACTTC.

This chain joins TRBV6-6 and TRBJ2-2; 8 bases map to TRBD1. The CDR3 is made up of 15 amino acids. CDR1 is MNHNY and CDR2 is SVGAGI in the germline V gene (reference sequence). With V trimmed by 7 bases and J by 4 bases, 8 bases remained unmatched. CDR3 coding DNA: TGTGCCAGCAAACTAGGACAGGGAAGCACCGGGGAGCTGTTTTTT. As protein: CASKLGQGSTGELFF.

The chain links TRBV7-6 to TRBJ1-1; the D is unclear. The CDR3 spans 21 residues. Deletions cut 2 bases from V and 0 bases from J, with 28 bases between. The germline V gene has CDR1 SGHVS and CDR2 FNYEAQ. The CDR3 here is CASSLKGRDTVKYAMNTEAFF. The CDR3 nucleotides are TGTGCCAGCAGCTTAAAAGGCCGGGATACAGTGAAGTATGCCATGAACACTGAAGCTTTCTTT. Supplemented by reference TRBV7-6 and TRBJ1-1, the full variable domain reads GAGVSQSPRYKVTKRGQDVALRCDPISGHVSLYWYRQALGQGPEFLTYFNYEAQQDKSGLPNDRFSAERPEGSISTLTIQRTEQRDSAMYRCASSLKGRDTVKYAMNTEAFFGQGTRLTVV.

CDR3 nucleotide sequence: TGCGCCAGCAGTGCCGGGACTAGCGAGACCGACTCTAGCACAGATACGCAGTATTTT. Encoded protein: CASSAGTSETDSSTDTQYF. The chain joins TRBV10-1 to TRBJ2-3; 10 bases are a match to TRBD2. CDR1 WNHNN and CDR2 SYGVQD come from the germline V gene (reference sequence). CDR3 length: 19 amino acids. V dropped 4 bases and J dropped 0; count of bases not matched to a gene: 13.

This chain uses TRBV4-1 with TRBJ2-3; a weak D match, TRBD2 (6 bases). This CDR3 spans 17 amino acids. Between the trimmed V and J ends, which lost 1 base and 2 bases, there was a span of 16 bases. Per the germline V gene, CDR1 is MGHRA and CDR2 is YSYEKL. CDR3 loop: CASSQARGAGYTDTQYF. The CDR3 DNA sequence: TGCGCCAGCAGCCAAGCGCGCGGGGCAGGTTACACAGATACGCAGTATTTT.

For the CDR3, the DNA is TGTGCCAGTAGTGTTACAGGTTTCACTAACTATGGCTACACCTTC. Its protein product is CASSVTGFTNYGYTF. The rearrangement uses TRBV19 and TRBJ1-2; D might be TRBD1 (5 bases). This CDR3 comprises 15 residues. Germline lookup yields CDR1 LNHDA and CDR2 SQIVND (reference sequence). The V end lost 5 bases, the J end lost 0 bases, and 13 bases lay between the germline ends.

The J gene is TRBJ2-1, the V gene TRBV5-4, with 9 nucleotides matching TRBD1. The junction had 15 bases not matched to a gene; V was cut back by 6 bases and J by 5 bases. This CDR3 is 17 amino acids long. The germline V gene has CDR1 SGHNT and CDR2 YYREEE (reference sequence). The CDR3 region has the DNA TGTGCCAGCACCTCTAGAACCCGGGACAGGGACGACAATGAGCAGTTCTTC. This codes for CASTSRTRDRDDNEQFF.

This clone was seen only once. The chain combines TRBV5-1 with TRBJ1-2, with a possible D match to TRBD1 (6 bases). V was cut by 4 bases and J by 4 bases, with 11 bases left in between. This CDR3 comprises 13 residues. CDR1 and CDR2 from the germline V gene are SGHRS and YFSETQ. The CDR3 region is CASSDRGGYGYTF. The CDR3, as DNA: TGCGCCAGCAGCGACAGAGGGGGCTATGGCTACACCTTC.

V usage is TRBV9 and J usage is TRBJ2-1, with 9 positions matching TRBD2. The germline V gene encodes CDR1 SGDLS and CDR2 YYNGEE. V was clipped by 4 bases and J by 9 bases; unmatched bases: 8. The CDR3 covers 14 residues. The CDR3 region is CASSPKGTSFEQFF. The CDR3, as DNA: TGTGCCAGCAGCCCCAAAGGGACTAGCTTTGAGCAGTTCTTC.

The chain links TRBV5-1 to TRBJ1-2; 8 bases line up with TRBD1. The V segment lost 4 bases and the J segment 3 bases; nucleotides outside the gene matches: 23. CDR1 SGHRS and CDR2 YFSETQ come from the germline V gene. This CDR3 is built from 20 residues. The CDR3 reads CASSPPGTVGTGGRDYGYTF. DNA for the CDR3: TGCGCCAGCAGCCCTCCAGGTACAGTTGGTACAGGGGGTCGAGACTATGGCTACACCTTC.